This TCR beta chain is from a study of T-cell reconstitution after alpha-beta-depleted transplantation in children. A library of TCRbeta sequences, prepared with unique molecular identifiers, was generated. TCRdb re-analysed the PCR reads in MiXCR, keeping a single row per CDR3 protein. The repertoire holds around 530,000 distinct CDR3 sequences, with about 33% as singletons. This CDR3 has 14 amino acids. Trimming took 3 bases from V and 8 from J, leaving 13 bases between them. This chain uses TRBV12-3 or TRBV12-4 with TRBJ1-4; possible D gene TRBD1, 5 bases. This receptor was obtained from a human donor who donated a stem cell graft to a child with aplastic anemia. The sample consisted of PBMCs from the stem cell graft donor, taken from the stem cell graft. The CDR3 region has the DNA TGTGCCAGCAGTTTTCGGCAGGGAAAAGAAAAACTGTTTTTT. It is translated as CASSFRQGKEKLFF.